This TCR beta chain was captured in a study of CD8 T cells in ankylosing spondylitis. Study outcomes and limitations: The study identified a TCR beta motif of several highly homologous variants that appeared characteristic of ankylosing spondylitis blood. Disease-linked clones reportedly concentrated significantly in matched ankylosing spondylitis synovial fluid. Past studies reported some motif variants in reactive arthritis synovial fluid and blood.

Comments on this clonotype: What it binds is unknown. One end of the junction does not line up with germline, which may come from a read error.

The TCR beta libraries were generated through quantitative 5'-RACE incorporating molecular barcodes. One entry per CDR3 protein results from TCRdb running MiXCR on the 5' RACE reads. The sample yields approximately 130,000 distinct CDR3 sequences, approximately 10% seen once. The CDR3 is 13 amino acids. CDR1 KGHDR and CDR2 SFDVKD come from the germline V gene. The sequencing sample was made of blood, either unsorted or a sorted T cell fraction (not recorded which). This sequence originates from a female donor with ankylosing spondylitis or in good health (not recorded which). J is TRBJ2-1 and V is TRBV24-1, with TRBD2 matching 10 bases. DNA for the CDR3: TGTACCACCGAGCGGGAGGGCACCAATGGGCAGTTCTTC. Translation: CTTEREGTNGQFF.